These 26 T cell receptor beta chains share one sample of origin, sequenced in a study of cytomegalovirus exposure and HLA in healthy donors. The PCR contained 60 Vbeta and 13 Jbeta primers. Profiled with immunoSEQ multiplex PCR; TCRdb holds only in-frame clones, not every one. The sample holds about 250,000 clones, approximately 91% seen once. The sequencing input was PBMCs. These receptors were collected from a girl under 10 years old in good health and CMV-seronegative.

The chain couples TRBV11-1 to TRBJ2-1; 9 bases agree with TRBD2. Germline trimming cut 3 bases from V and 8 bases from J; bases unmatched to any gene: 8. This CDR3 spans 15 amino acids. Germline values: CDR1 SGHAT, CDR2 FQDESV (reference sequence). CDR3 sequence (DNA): TGTGCCAGCAGCTTTGCACTAGCGGGCTTCGATGAGCAGTTCTTC. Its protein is CASSFALAGFDEQFF.

CDR3 region: CASSYSGGKEPQHF. The CDR3 DNA sequence: TGTGCCAGCAGTTACTCGGGAGGTAAGGAGCCCCAGCATTTT. The chain uses TRBV6-6 and TRBJ1-5; D ambiguous. The CDR3 loop spans 14 amino acids. Deletions cut 0 bases from V and 8 bases from J, with 11 bases between. The germline CDR1 and CDR2 sequences are MNHNY and SVGAGI (reference sequence).

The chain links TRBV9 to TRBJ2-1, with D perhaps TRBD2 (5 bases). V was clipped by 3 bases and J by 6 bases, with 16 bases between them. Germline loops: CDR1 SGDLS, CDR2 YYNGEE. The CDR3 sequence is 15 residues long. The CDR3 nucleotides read TGTGCCAGCAGCGCCCGCGCCACTAGTCCCAATGAGCAGTTCTTC. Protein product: CASSARATSPNEQFF.

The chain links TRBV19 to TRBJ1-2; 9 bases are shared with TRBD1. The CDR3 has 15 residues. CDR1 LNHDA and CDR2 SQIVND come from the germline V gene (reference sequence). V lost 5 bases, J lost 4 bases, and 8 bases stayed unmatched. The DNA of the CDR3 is TGTGCCAGTAGTGACCCCGGGACAGGGAGCTATGGCTACACCTTC. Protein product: CASSDPGTGSYGYTF.

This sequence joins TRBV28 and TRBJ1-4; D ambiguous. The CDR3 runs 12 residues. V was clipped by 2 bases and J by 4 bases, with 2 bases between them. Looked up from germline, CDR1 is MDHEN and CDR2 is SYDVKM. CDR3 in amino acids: CASSLRNEKLFF. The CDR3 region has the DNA TGTGCCAGCAGTTTACGTAATGAAAAACTGTTTTTT.

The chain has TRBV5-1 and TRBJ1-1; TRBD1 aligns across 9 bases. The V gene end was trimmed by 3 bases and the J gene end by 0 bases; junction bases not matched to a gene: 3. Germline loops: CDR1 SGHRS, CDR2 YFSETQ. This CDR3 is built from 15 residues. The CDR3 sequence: CASSSTGGLNTEAFF. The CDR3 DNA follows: TGCGCCAGCAGCTCAACAGGGGGCTTGAACACTGAAGCTTTCTTT.

The CDR3 spells CASSNGLAGSYSTDTQYF. CDR3 in DNA: TGCGCCAGCAGCAACGGACTAGCGGGCAGTTATAGCACAGATACGCAGTATTTT. The chain is built from TRBV5-1 and TRBJ2-3; the match to TRBD2 covers 11 bases. This CDR3 has 18 amino acids. After removal of 4 bases from V and 0 bases from J, the junction contained 10 bases not matched to a gene. From germline, CDR1 is SGHRS and CDR2 YFSETQ.

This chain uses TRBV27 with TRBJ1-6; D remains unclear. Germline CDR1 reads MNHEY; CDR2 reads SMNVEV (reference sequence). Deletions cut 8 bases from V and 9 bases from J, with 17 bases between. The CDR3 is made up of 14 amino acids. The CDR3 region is CASGRMQLSSPLHF. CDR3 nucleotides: TGTGCCAGCGGCCGAATGCAATTAAGTTCACCCCTCCACTTT.

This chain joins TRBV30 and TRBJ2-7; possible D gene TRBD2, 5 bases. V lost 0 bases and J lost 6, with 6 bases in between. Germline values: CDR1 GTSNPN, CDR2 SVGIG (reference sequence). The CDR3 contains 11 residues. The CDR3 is CAWSVRGEQYF. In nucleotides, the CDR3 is TGTGCCTGGAGTGTCCGGGGCGAGCAGTACTTC.

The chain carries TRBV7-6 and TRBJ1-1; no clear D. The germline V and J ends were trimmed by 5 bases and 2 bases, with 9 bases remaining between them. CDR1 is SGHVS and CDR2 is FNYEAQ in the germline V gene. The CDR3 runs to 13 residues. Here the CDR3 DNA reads TGTGCCAGCAGCACCGGCGGAAACACTGAAGCTTTCTTT. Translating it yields CASSTGGNTEAFF.

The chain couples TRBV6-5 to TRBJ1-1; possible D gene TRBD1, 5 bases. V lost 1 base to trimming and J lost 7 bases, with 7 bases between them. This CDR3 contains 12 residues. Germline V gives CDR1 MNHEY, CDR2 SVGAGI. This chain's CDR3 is CASSYWGGEAFF. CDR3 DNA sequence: TGTGCCAGCAGTTACTGGGGGGGTGAAGCTTTCTTT.

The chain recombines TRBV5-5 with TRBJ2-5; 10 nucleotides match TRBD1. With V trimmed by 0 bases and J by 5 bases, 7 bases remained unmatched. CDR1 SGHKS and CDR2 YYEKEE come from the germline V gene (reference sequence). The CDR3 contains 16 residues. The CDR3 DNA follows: TGTGCCAGCAGCTTGGGGGACAGGGGTTTCAGCGAGACCCAGTACTTC. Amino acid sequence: CASSLGDRGFSETQYF.

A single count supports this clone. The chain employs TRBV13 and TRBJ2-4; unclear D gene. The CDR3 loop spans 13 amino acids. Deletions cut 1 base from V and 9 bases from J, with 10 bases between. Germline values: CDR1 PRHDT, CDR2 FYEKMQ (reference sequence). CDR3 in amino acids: CASSLVQTGIQYF. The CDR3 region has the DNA TGTGCCAGCAGCTTAGTACAAACGGGCATTCAGTACTTC.

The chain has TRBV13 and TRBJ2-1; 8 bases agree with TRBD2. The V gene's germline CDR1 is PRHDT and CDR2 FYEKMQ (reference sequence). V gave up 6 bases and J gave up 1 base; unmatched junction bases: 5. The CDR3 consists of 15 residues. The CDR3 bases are TGTGCCAGCAGTTGGCGGGAGGAATCCTACAATGAGCAGTTCTTC. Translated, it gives CASSWREESYNEQFF.

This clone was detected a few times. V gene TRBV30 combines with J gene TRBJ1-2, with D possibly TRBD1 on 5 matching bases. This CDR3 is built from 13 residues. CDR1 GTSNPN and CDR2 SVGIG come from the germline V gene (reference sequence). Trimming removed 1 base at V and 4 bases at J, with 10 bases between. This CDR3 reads CAWSGGEIYGYTF. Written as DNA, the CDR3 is TGTGCCTGGAGTGGGGGGGAAATCTATGGCTACACCTTC.

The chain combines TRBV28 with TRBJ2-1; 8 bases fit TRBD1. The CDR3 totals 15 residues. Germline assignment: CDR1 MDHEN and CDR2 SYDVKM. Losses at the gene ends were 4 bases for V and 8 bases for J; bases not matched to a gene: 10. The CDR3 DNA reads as TGTGCCAGCAGTTCTCCGGGACAGGTGTTAGATGAGCAGTTCTTC. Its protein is CASSSPGQVLDEQFF.

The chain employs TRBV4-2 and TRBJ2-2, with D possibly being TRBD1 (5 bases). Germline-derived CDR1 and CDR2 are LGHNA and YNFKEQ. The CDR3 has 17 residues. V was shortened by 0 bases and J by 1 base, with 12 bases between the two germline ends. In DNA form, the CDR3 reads TGTGCCAGCAGCCAAGATCGCGAACAGGTGAACACCGGGGAGCTGTTTTTT. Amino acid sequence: CASSQDREQVNTGELFF.

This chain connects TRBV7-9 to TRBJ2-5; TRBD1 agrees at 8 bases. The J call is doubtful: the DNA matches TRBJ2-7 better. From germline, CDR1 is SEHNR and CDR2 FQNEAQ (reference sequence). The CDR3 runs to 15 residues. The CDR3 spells CASSLRGQEAYEQYF. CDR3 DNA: TGTGCCAGCAGCTTAAGGGGACAGGAAGCCTACGAGCAGTACTTC.

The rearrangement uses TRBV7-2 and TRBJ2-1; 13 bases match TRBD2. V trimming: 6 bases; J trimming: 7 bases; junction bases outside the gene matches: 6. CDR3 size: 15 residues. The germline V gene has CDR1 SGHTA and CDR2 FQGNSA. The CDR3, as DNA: TGTGCCAGCAGGTCCGGGACTAGCGGGATGAATGAGCAGTTCTTC. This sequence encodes CASRSGTSGMNEQFF.

CDR3 DNA sequence: TGTGCCAGCAGCCTCGGGACAGCCCCAACCTACGAGCAGTACTTC. Translation gives CASSLGTAPTYEQYF. This rearrangement joins TRBV2 to TRBJ2-7; 7 bases are shared with TRBD1. The V and J ends lost 6 bases and 2 bases, in that order; junction bases with no gene match: 10. Germline V gives CDR1 SNHLY, CDR2 FYNNEI. CDR3 size: 15 residues.

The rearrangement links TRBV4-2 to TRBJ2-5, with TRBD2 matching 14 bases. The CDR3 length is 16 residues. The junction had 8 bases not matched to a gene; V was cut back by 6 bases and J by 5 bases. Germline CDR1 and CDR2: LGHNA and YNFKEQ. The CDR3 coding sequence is TGTGCCAGCAGATACTCGGGACTAGCGGGAGAGGAGACCCAGTACTTC. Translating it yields CASRYSGLAGEETQYF.

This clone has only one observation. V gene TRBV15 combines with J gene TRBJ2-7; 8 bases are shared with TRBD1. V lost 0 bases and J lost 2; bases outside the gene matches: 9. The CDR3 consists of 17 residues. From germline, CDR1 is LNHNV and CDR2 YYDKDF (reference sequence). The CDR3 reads CATSRDVLAQGAYEQYF. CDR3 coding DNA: TGTGCCACCAGCAGAGATGTTCTAGCACAGGGGGCCTACGAGCAGTACTTC.

The CDR3 reads CASMRRQGVNQPQHF. CDR3 nucleotides: TGTGCCAGCATGCGGCGACAGGGTGTGAATCAGCCCCAGCATTTT. This sequence joins TRBV6-6 and TRBJ1-5; 7 nucleotides align to TRBD1. This CDR3 contains 15 residues. Germline V gives CDR1 MNHNY, CDR2 SVGAGI (reference sequence). V gave up 7 bases and J gave up 4 bases; unmatched junction bases: 10.

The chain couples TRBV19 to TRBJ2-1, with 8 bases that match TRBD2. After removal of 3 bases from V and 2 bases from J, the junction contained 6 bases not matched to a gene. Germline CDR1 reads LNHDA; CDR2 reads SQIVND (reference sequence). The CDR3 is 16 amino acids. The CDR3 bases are TGTGCCAGTAGTATGTTAACTAGCGGACCCTACAATGAGCAGTTCTTC. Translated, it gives CASSMLTSGPYNEQFF.

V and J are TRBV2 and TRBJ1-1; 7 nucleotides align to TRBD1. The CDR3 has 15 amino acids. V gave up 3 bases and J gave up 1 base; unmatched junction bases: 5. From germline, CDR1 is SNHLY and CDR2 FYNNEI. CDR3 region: CASSDDRVENTEAFF. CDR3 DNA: TGTGCCAGCAGTGATGACAGGGTAGAGAACACTGAAGCTTTCTTT.

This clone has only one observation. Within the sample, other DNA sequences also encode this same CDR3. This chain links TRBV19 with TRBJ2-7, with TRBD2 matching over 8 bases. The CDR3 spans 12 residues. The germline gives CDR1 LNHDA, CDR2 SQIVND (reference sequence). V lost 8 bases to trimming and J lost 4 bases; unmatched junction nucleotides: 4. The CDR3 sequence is CASSTGGYEQYF. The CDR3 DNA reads TGTGCCAGTTCAACGGGAGGGTACGAGCAGTACTTC.